This TCR beta chain was sequenced in a study of CD8+ T cells in alopecia areata. General observations from the study: Scalp sample sequencing also detects resident alphabeta T cells of normal skin.

Extracted RNA was reverse transcribed into cDNA, the sequencing template. The data were produced by immunoSEQ multiplex PCR, yet TCRdb's version contains in-frame clones alone and is incomplete. This repertoire shows about 120,000 clones, 50% to 55% found once; its top ten account for roughly 0.5%. Germline V gene lookup returns CDR1 GTSNPN and CDR2 SVGIG (reference sequence). This CDR3 has 13 amino acids. V lost 6 bases to trimming and J lost 5 bases, with 16 bases between them. The treatment was: oral pan-JAK inhibitor, 5-10 mg twice daily. In regard to this clone: Its antigen is still unknown.

Sample: CD4+ T cells sorted from blood, taken at week 4, from a patient treated with tofacitinib. The chain links TRBV30 to TRBJ1-1, with D maybe TRBD1 (5 bases). This TCR came from a human donor with alopecia areata. As DNA, the CDR3 is TGTGCCTGTGCGCAGGGCAGGAGGACTGAAGCTTTCTTT. Translated, it gives CACAQGRRTEAFF.